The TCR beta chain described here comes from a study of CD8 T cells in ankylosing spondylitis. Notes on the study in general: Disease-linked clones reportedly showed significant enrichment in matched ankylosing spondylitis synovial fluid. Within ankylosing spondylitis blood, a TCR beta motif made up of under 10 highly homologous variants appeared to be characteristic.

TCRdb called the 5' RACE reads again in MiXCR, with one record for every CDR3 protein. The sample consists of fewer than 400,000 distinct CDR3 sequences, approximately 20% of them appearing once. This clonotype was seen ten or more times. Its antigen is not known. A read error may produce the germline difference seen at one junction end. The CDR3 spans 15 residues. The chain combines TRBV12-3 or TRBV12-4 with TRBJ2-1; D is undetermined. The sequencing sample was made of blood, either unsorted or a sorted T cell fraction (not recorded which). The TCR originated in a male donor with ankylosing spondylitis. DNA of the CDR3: TGCGCCAGCAGCTTTGGCAGAAGCTCCTACAATGAGCAGTTCTTC. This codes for CASSFGRSSYNEQFF.